This TCR beta chain comes out of a study of blood T cells in healthy people across ages. Alongside a J-beta primer mix, a sample-barcoded 5' primer served in a second PCR lasting roughly 7 to 11 cycles. TCRdb fed the 5' RACE reads into MiXCR, producing one record per CDR3 protein. The table includes approximately 780,000 distinct CDR3 sequences, approximately 24% detected once. This CDR3 comprises 14 residues. V lost 2 bases to trimming and J lost 7 bases, with 14 bases between them. CDR1 is MNHEY and CDR2 is SVGAGI in the germline V gene. The sample was also linked to a second study, of T cells of mothers and their children.

The sample was blood. The TCR originated in a boy younger than 18 in good health. The V and J genes are TRBV6-5 and TRBJ1-1; D gene unclear. This chain's CDR3 is CASSYGPPRREAFF. The CDR3 DNA reads as TGTGCCAGCAGTTACGGGCCCCCCCGGCGTGAAGCTTTCTTT.